Presented here are 30 T cell receptor beta chains from one specimen sequenced in a study of early T cells in non-severe SARS-CoV-2 infection. TCRdb independently ran MiXCR on the 5' RACE reads; one entry per CDR3 protein. This sample yields 30,000 to 40,000 distinct CDR3 sequences, of which 5.5% to 7.5% are seen a single time; roughly 7.1% belongs to the top ten. What was sequenced was whole blood. The receptors here all came from an adult who was a healthcare worker with PCR-confirmed SARS-CoV-2 infection or an uninfected control (not recorded which).

The V call is TRBV3-1, the J call TRBJ2-3; D is ambiguous. Trimming shortened V by 3 bases and J by 7 bases, and 11 bases separated the two germline ends. There are 13 residues in the CDR3. Looked up from germline, CDR1 is LGHDT and CDR2 is YNNKEL (reference sequence). The CDR3, as DNA: TGTGCCAGCAGCCACTTTCGATCTAATACGCAGTATTTT. As protein: CASSHFRSNTQYF.

This clonotype was recorded at least ten times. This chain uses TRBV4-1 with TRBJ1-3; D possibly corresponds to TRBD1 (5 bases). Germline-derived CDR1 and CDR2 are MGHRA and YSYEKL. The CDR3 consists of 16 residues. The V gene lost 1 base and the J gene lost 0 bases, with 10 bases spanning the gap. In DNA form, the CDR3 reads TGCGCCAGCAGCCAAGGGGGACCGAGCTCTGGAAACACCATATATTTT. This codes for CASSQGGPSSGNTIYF.

This clonotype was counted between two and nine times. The chain has TRBV18 and TRBJ2-7; D unresolved. CDR1 and CDR2 (germline): KGHSH, LQKENI. The CDR3 runs 14 residues. Trimming shortened V by 3 bases and J by 2 bases, and 11 bases separated the two germline ends. The CDR3 region is CASSPEFDTYEQYF. The CDR3 region has the DNA TGTGCCAGCTCACCCGAGTTCGACACCTACGAGCAGTACTTC.

In the case of this clonotype: Since a much larger clone is just one base distant, this may be a read error. The V call is TRBV5-1, the J call TRBJ1-4; a possible D gene is TRBD1 (6 bases). V lost 1 base to trimming and J lost 8 bases, with 15 bases between them. The V gene's germline CDR1 is SGHRS and CDR2 YFSETQ. The CDR3 is 15 amino acids. CDR3 bases: TGCGCCAGCAGCTTGACAGGACAGTTTGAAGAAAAACTGTTTTTT. It is translated as CASSLTGQFEEKLFF.

In this sample, this clonotype turned up many times. CDR3: CAWSPGAGELFF. As DNA, the CDR3 is TGTGCCTGGAGCCCAGGTGCGGGGGAGCTGTTTTTT. The chain joins TRBV30 to TRBJ2-2; D remains unclear. CDR1 is GTSNPN, CDR2 SVGIG, per germline (reference sequence). Trimming left V 3 bases short and J 8 bases short, with 10 bases between. CDR3 length equals 12 residues.

This clonotype was observed at least ten times. The rearrangement links TRBV20-1 to TRBJ2-1; D remains unclear. Trimming left V 6 bases short and J 9 bases short, with 18 bases between. CDR1 and CDR2 from the germline V gene are DFQATT and SNEGSKA (reference sequence). This CDR3 is built from 13 residues. CDR3 in amino acids: CSARLDLEREQFF. Here the CDR3 DNA reads TGCAGTGCCCGCCTGGACCTAGAGCGTGAGCAGTTCTTC.

This clonotype was seen ten or more times. This sequence joins TRBV29-1 and TRBJ1-1; D call uncertain. V was shortened by 7 bases and J by 0 bases, with 12 bases between the two germline ends. The CDR3 length is 13 residues. The V gene's germline CDR1 is SQVTM and CDR2 ANQGSEA. CDR3 DNA sequence: TGCAGCGGATCCCAAGGACTGAACACTGAAGCTTTCTTT. It encodes CSGSQGLNTEAFF.

This clonotype was observed many times. The chain combines TRBV6-4 with TRBJ2-1; 11 bases match TRBD2. Germline V gives CDR1 MRHNA, CDR2 SNTAGT. The CDR3 is made up of 16 amino acids. Unmatched junction bases numbered 2, after V lost 0 bases and J lost 4 bases. CDR3 sequence (DNA): TGTGCCAGCAGTGACTCGACTAGCGGGGATTACAATGAGCAGTTCTTC. Protein product: CASSDSTSGDYNEQFF.

In this sample, this clonotype turned up many times. The chain has TRBV5-1 and TRBJ2-2; 10 nucleotides match TRBD1. Germline CDR1 SGHRS, CDR2 YFSETQ. V was pared by 4 bases and J by 3 bases, with 3 bases of the junction left unmatched. The CDR3 has 15 amino acids. CDR3: CASSVGQGDTGELFF. The CDR3 DNA reads TGCGCCAGCAGCGTCGGACAGGGGGACACCGGGGAGCTGTTTTTT. Drawing the rest from reference TRBV5-1 and TRBJ2-2, the complete variable domain is KAGVTQTPRYLIKTRGQQVTLSCSPISGHRSVSWYQQTPGQGLQFLFEYFSETQRNKGNFPGRFSGRQFSNSRSEMNVSTLELGDSALYLCASSVGQGDTGELFFGEGSRLTVL.

This clonotype was counted many times. The chain is built from TRBV12-3 or TRBV12-4 and TRBJ1-4; D not resolved. The V end was cut by 3 bases, the J end by 4 bases, with 6 bases between. The CDR3 is 13 residues long. CDR3 region: CASSFIGNEKLFF. The CDR3 bases are TGTGCCAGCAGTTTTATCGGTAATGAAAAACTGTTTTTT.

This clonotype was seen ten or more times. The CDR3 bases are TGTGCCAGCACCCCAGCCCCAAGCTCTGGAAACACCATATATTTT. Its protein is CASTPAPSSGNTIYF. The chain recombines TRBV12-3 or TRBV12-4 with TRBJ1-3; D unresolved. Trimming cost V 7 bases and J 0 bases, with 13 bases left between them. The CDR3 sequence is 15 residues long.

This clonotype showed up many times. V and J are TRBV7-6 and TRBJ1-1; weak D call: TRBD1 (6 bases). Trimming shortened V by 1 base and J by 1 base, and 10 bases separated the two germline ends. The CDR3 is made up of 15 amino acids. The germline CDR1 and CDR2 sequences are SGHVS and FNYEAQ. For the CDR3, the DNA is TGTGCCAGCAGCTTAGTTGGGGGCGGGAACACTGAAGCTTTCTTT. Protein product: CASSLVGGGNTEAFF.

On this clonotype itself: Possible read error: a much larger clone is one base away. The J gene is TRBJ2-1, the V gene TRBV11-3, with 7 bases fitting TRBD2. Germline V gene data show CDR1 as SGHNT and CDR2 as YENEEA. This CDR3 spans 15 amino acids. The CDR3 here is CTSSLGGGSYNEQFF. CDR3 DNA sequence: TGTACCAGCAGCTTAGGCGGGGGTAGCTACAATGAGCAGTTCTTC.

This clonotype was seen at least ten times. The chain carries TRBV7-8 and TRBJ1-1; D is undetermined. The CDR3 has 17 amino acids. The ends were cut back, 5 bases at V and 1 base at J, with 20 bases in the middle. Germline-derived CDR1 and CDR2 are SGHVS and FQNEAQ. CDR3 nucleotides: TGTGCCAGCAGCCCCACACTCGAGGTGGGCAGGAACACTGAAGCTTTCTTT. Its translation: CASSPTLEVGRNTEAFF.

The genes are TRBV4-1 and TRBJ2-1; 10 positions agree with TRBD2. The length of the CDR3 is 18 residues. The V gene end was trimmed by 4 bases and the J gene end by 8 bases; junction bases not matched to a gene: 17. Germline CDR1 MGHRA, CDR2 YSYEKL. This CDR3 is CASSLQKASGGFLDEQFF. CDR3 sequence (DNA): TGCGCCAGCAGCCTCCAAAAGGCTAGCGGGGGATTCTTGGATGAGCAGTTCTTC.

This clonotype came up a few times. J is TRBJ1-1 and V is TRBV6-2 or TRBV6-3; 7 positions match TRBD1. The J segment lost 1 base and the V segment lost 6 bases, leaving 2 bases of the junction unmatched. The germline V gene encodes CDR1 MNHEY and CDR2 SVGEGT. CDR3 length equals 13 residues. The CDR3 DNA reads as TGTGCCAGCAGCAGACAGGGGAACACTGAAGCTTTCTTT. This encodes CASSRQGNTEAFF.

This clonotype was seen a handful of times. V gene TRBV11-2 combines with J gene TRBJ2-7; D gene uncertain. Germline CDR1 reads SGHAT; CDR2 reads FQNNGV. V was shortened by 0 bases and J by 0 bases, with 6 bases between the two germline ends. The CDR3 contains 14 residues. The CDR3 bases are TGTGCCAGCAGCTTAGATTTTATCTCCTACGAGCAGTACTTC. It encodes CASSLDFISYEQYF.

At least ten counts were recorded for this clonotype. This sequence joins TRBV30 and TRBJ2-7; D remains ambiguous. CDR1 and CDR2 from the germline V gene are GTSNPN and SVGIG (reference sequence). The CDR3 sequence is 13 residues long. CDR3: CAWERTDTYEQYF. CDR3 nucleotide sequence: TGTGCGTGGGAAAGGACCGACACCTACGAGCAGTACTTC.

There are a few counts of this clonotype. This chain joins TRBV7-9 and TRBJ1-4, with D hard to call. V was trimmed by 8 bases and J by 6 bases, leaving 4 bases between them. The CDR3 totals 10 residues. Germline assignment: CDR1 SEHNR and CDR2 FQNEAQ (reference sequence). The DNA for the CDR3 is TGTGCCAGCTCCGATGAAAAACTGTTTTTT. It encodes CASSDEKLFF.

By sample share, this clonotype is medium-sized. The chain has TRBV27 and TRBJ2-3, with D possibly matching TRBD1 (5 bases). The V and J ends lost 5 bases and 0 bases respectively, with 12 bases between them. The CDR3 covers 15 residues. Per the germline V gene, CDR1 is MNHEY and CDR2 is SMNVEV (reference sequence). The CDR3 sequence is CASSDLRTSTDTQYF. For the CDR3, the DNA is TGTGCCAGCAGTGACCTAAGGACAAGCACAGATACGCAGTATTTT.

This clonotype was found many times. The chain carries TRBV7-2 and TRBJ1-3, with D unclear. The length of the CDR3 is 14 residues. CDR1 and CDR2 (germline): SGHTA, FQGNSA. The V end was cut by 2 bases, the J end by 5 bases, with 10 bases between. The CDR3 coding sequence is TGTGCCAGCAGCTTAACTTCCGAAAGAAACACCATATATTTT. Residues: CASSLTSERNTIYF.

The chain uses TRBV6-6 and TRBJ1-2, with D uncertain. Germline V CDR1 and CDR2: MNHNY, SVGAGI (reference sequence). The CDR3 consists of 12 residues. V was cut by 5 bases and J by 4 bases, with 8 bases left in between. The DNA for the CDR3 is TGTGCCAGCAGTCCAAAGGCCTATGGCTACACCTTC. Translating gives CASSPKAYGYTF.

This clonotype was counted at least ten times. The chain couples TRBV5-1 to TRBJ1-6; 9 nucleotides match TRBD1. The ends lost 2 bases at V and 5 bases at J; junction bases unmatched: 2. Germline lookup yields CDR1 SGHRS and CDR2 YFSETQ. This CDR3 has 15 residues. In DNA, the CDR3 is TGCGCCAGCAGCTTCCGGGACAGGGATAATTCACCCCTCCACTTT. It codes for CASSFRDRDNSPLHF.

The chain links TRBV7-2 to TRBJ1-5; no definite D call. CDR3 size: 15 residues. Trimming took 4 bases from V and 2 from J, leaving 12 bases between them. Germline V gene lookup returns CDR1 SGHTA and CDR2 FQGNSA. The CDR3: CASSSISLGNQPQHF. CDR3 sequence (DNA): TGTGCCAGCAGCTCCATAAGCCTTGGCAATCAGCCCCAGCATTTT.

This clonotype has at least ten counts. The CDR3 reads CASSTTSGGTDTQYF. The CDR3 DNA reads as TGCGCCAGCAGCACTACTAGCGGGGGCACAGATACGCAGTATTTT. The V call is TRBV5-1, the J call TRBJ2-3; 10 bases are shared with TRBD2. Germline CDR1 is SGHRS and CDR2 is YFSETQ. This CDR3 is built from 15 residues. Germline trimming cut 4 bases from V and 1 base from J; bases unmatched to any gene: 3.

In its sample, this clonotype was seen many times. The gene calls are TRBV11-2 and TRBJ1-2, with D possibly matching TRBD1 (5 bases). Trimming shortened V by 5 bases and J by 4 bases, and 17 bases separated the two germline ends. The CDR3 contains 15 residues. Per germline, CDR1 SGHAT and CDR2 FQNNGV. This CDR3 is CASSPRDSGSYGYTF. The CDR3 nucleotides read TGTGCCAGCAGCCCACGGGACTCCGGGAGCTATGGCTACACCTTC.

By frequency in the sample, this clonotype is medium-sized. The chain links TRBV12-3 or TRBV12-4 to TRBJ1-2; TRBD1 aligns across 7 bases. Germline trimming cut 6 bases from V and 4 bases from J; bases unmatched to any gene: 5. The CDR3 totals 13 residues. CDR3 DNA sequence: TGTGCCAGCAGCCCCGACAGGGCCTATGGCTACACCTTC. The encoded protein is CASSPDRAYGYTF.

The chain uses TRBV12-3 or TRBV12-4 and TRBJ2-1; a possible D gene is TRBD2 (5 bases). Trimming left V 5 bases short and J 0 bases short, with 11 bases between. This CDR3 region has 15 residues. CDR3 region: CASSRTLSSYNEQFF. The CDR3, as DNA: TGTGCCAGCAGTCGGACTCTTAGCTCCTACAATGAGCAGTTCTTC.

About this clonotype itself: A much larger clone lies a single base off, so this may be a read error. This rearrangement joins TRBV7-2 to TRBJ2-1; 9 bases map to TRBD2. The CDR3 is 17 residues long. Germline V gene lookup returns CDR1 SGHTA and CDR2 FQGNSA. The V gene end was trimmed by 5 bases and the J gene end by 6 bases; junction bases not matched to a gene: 14. The CDR3 coding sequence is TGTGCCAGCAGCCGCCGAGGGCCTAGCGGGGAGGCCAATGAGCAGTTCTTC. Translation gives CASSRRGPSGEANEQFF. Filled out from reference TRBV7-2 and TRBJ2-1, the complete variable domain reads GAGVSQSPSNKVTEKGKDVELRCDPISGHTALYWYRQSLGQGLEFLIYFQGNSAPDKSGLPSDRFSAERTGGSVSTLTIQRTQQEDSAVYLCASSRRGPSGEANEQFFGPGTRLTVL.

Ten or more counts support this clonotype. The chain recombines TRBV28 with TRBJ2-1; 8 bases map to TRBD1. Looked up from germline, CDR1 is MDHEN and CDR2 is SYDVKM. Trimming took 1 base from V and 4 from J; bases not matched to a gene: 3. The CDR3 consists of 15 residues. DNA for the CDR3: TGTGCCAGCAGTTTATTTCACAGGGGGTACAATGAGCAGTTCTTC. As protein: CASSLFHRGYNEQFF.